This entry lists 14 T cell receptor beta chains sequenced from one sample in a study of T cells after yellow fever vaccination. TCRdb called the 5' RACE reads again in MiXCR, with one record for every CDR3 protein. This repertoire shows some 550,000 distinct CDR3 sequences, less than 20% found once; its top ten account for approximately 14%. Sequenced material: PBMCs, taken 15 days after the yellow fever booster vaccination. These receptors all come from a man aged 25-45 years who received the YFV17D yellow fever vaccine.

This chain links TRBV7-3 with TRBJ2-3; D ambiguous. The CDR3 is made up of 11 amino acids. V lost 6 bases to trimming and J lost 6 bases, with 7 bases between them. Germline lookup yields CDR1 SGHTA and CDR2 FQGTGA. In DNA form, the CDR3 reads TGTGCCAGCAGGAGTGGGGATACGCAGTATTTT. As protein: CASRSGDTQYF. Together with reference TRBV7-3 and TRBJ2-3, the CDR3 gives the full variable domain: GAGVSQTPSNKVTEKGKYVELRCDPISGHTALYWYRQSLGQGPEFLIYFQGTGAADDSGLPNDRFFAVRPEGSVSTLKIQRTERGDSAVYLCASRSGDTQYFGPGTRLTVL.

This clonotype was picked up a small number of times. V usage is TRBV6-7 and J usage is TRBJ2-7; D gene uncertain. TRBV6-7 is identified as an open reading frame with a role that is uncertain. Trimming pared 10 bases from V and 2 bases from J, leaving 6 bases between. The CDR3 is made up of 10 amino acids. The CDR3, as DNA: TGTGCCATCTCAACCTACGAGCAGTACTTC. Its protein product is CAISTYEQYF.

The table lists this clonotype with a few counts. The chain carries TRBV7-2 and TRBJ2-1; TRBD2 matches at 7 bases. CDR1 and CDR2 from the germline V gene are SGHTA and FQGNSA. The V segment lost 0 bases and the J segment 7 bases; nucleotides outside the gene matches: 9. CDR3 size: 16 residues. Here the CDR3 DNA reads TGTGCCAGCAGCTTAGCCACTAGCGCCTCCTTTAATGAGCAGTTCTTC. Translating gives CASSLATSASFNEQFF.

DNA of the CDR3: TGTGCCAGCAGCCACCGGGCGCTGGAAGAAAAACTGTTTTTT. Translating gives CASSHRALEEKLFF. This sequence joins TRBV14 and TRBJ1-4, with unresolved D. There are 14 residues in the CDR3. Trimming cost V 3 bases and J 8 bases, with 13 bases left between them. Germline values: CDR1 SGHDN, CDR2 FVKESK.

The V gene is TRBV7-8, the J gene TRBJ2-3, with D perhaps TRBD2 (6 bases). The germline V gene encodes CDR1 SGHVS and CDR2 FQNEAQ. The germline V and J ends were trimmed by 5 bases and 2 bases, with 17 bases remaining between them. The CDR3 is 16 amino acids. This CDR3 is CASSTFKTSTTDTQYF. In DNA, the CDR3 is TGTGCCAGCAGCACATTTAAAACTAGCACCACAGATACGCAGTATTTT. Using reference TRBV7-8 and TRBJ2-3 for the parts outside the CDR3, the full variable domain is GAGVSQSPRYKVAKRGQDVALRCDPISGHVSLFWYQQALGQGPEFLTYFQNEAQLDKSGLPSDRFFAERPEGSVSTLKIQRTQQEDSAVYLCASSTFKTSTTDTQYFGPGTRLTVL.

This clonotype has just a few counts. The CDR3 coding sequence is TGTGCCATCAGTGAGTCGCCGGGCCGACAAGAGACCCAGTACTTC. It translates to CAISESPGRQETQYF. This chain links TRBV10-3 with TRBJ2-5; D not resolved. Trimming took off 0 bases at V and 2 bases at J, with 10 bases between the two ends. The CDR3 is made up of 15 amino acids. The germline V gene encodes CDR1 ENHRY and CDR2 SYGVKD.

This clonotype was counted a single time. The chain is built from TRBV19 and TRBJ2-3; TRBD2 agrees at 12 bases. Germline V gives CDR1 LNHDA, CDR2 SQIVND (reference sequence). CDR3 length equals 16 residues. Trimming cost V 5 bases and J 3 bases; bases outside gene matches: 6. CDR3 sequence (DNA): TGTGCCAGTAGTCGACTAGCGGGAGAGATAACAGATACGCAGTATTTT. Translation gives CASSRLAGEITDTQYF.

This clonotype appeared a few times. V gene TRBV7-9 combines with J gene TRBJ2-6; 9 nucleotides match TRBD2. The trim removed 9 bases at V and 0 bases at J, leaving 9 bases unmatched. The germline V gene has CDR1 SEHNR and CDR2 FQNEAQ (reference sequence). CDR3 length: 17 amino acids. CDR3 amino acids: CASFEREARSGANVLTF. As DNA, the CDR3 is TGTGCCAGTTTTGAGCGGGAGGCCCGCTCTGGGGCCAACGTCCTGACTTTC.

There are a few counts of this clonotype. J is TRBJ1-5 and V is TRBV7-2; 8 bases fit TRBD1. CDR1 is SGHTA and CDR2 is FQGNSA in the germline V gene. Trimming removed 9 bases from V and 2 bases from J; junction bases left unmatched: 3. The CDR3 is 13 amino acids. The CDR3 DNA reads as TGTGCCAGTTCAGGGGGCGGCAATCAGCCCCAGCATTTT. Protein product: CASSGGGNQPQHF.

This clonotype occurred many times. The chain has TRBV18 and TRBJ1-1; 11 bases are a match to TRBD1. V shed 10 bases and J 11 bases; nucleotides not matched to a gene: 12. The germline V gene has CDR1 KGHSH and CDR2 LQKENI. CDR3 size: 13 residues. The CDR3 region is CATDSGQGAAAFF. CDR3 bases: TGTGCCACCGACTCCGGACAGGGGGCCGCGGCTTTCTTT.

This clonotype was counted a few times. The V gene is TRBV19, the J gene TRBJ2-2; D possibly corresponds to TRBD1 (5 bases). Trimming took off 3 bases at V and 0 bases at J, with 14 bases between the two ends. CDR3 length equals 17 residues. Germline V CDR1 and CDR2: LNHDA, SQIVND (reference sequence). Here the CDR3 DNA reads TGTGCCAGTAGTATTGGGTGGGGCCGAACGAACACCGGGGAGCTGTTTTTT. Translation gives CASSIGWGRTNTGELFF.

V gene TRBV12-3 or TRBV12-4 combines with J gene TRBJ2-1; 7 nucleotides match TRBD1. Germline trimming cut 6 bases from V and 4 bases from J; bases unmatched to any gene: 6. CDR3 size: 14 residues. The CDR3 here is CASRWDRSYNEQFF. DNA of the CDR3: TGTGCCAGCAGGTGGGACAGAAGTTACAATGAGCAGTTCTTC.

This clonotype was detected only a few times. The chain links TRBV28 to TRBJ2-1, with TRBD2 identical over 7 bases. V shed 5 bases and J 1 base; nucleotides not matched to a gene: 2. The CDR3 has 14 residues. Germline loops: CDR1 MDHEN, CDR2 SYDVKM. The CDR3 reads CASSISGSYNEQFF. CDR3 coding DNA: TGTGCCAGCAGTATTAGCGGGTCCTACAATGAGCAGTTCTTC.

As for this clonotype: The CDR3 does not end in the conserved phenylalanine or tryptophan, so this is likely a read error. The V gene is TRBV20-1, the J gene TRBJ1-5; 9 bases fit TRBD1. V lost 5 bases and J lost 0; bases outside the gene matches: 14. Germline CDR1 DFQATT, CDR2 SNEGSKA (reference sequence). This CDR3 is 18 amino acids long. CDR3 residues: CSARTTDRGFYSNQPQHL. The CDR3 DNA reads as TGCAGTGCTCGCACTACGGACAGGGGATTTTATAGCAATCAGCCCCAGCATTTG.